This T cell receptor beta chain originates from a study of beta chain features in type 1 diabetes. General study findings and limits: Significant though moderate, a shortening of TCRB CDR3s appeared in all four CD4+ subsets of Type 1 diabetes patients.

As for this clone: As yet, its antigen is unknown.

The trim removed 3 bases at V and 2 bases at J, leaving 3 bases unmatched. The CDR3 runs 15 residues. The germline gives CDR1 SGDLS, CDR2 YYNGEE. Expressed TCRB transcripts were sequenced, since all the RNA that had been isolated was reverse transcribed. Profiled with immunoSEQ multiplex PCR; TCRdb holds only in-frame clones, not every one. In the table there are approximately 150,000 clones, roughly 60% of which are singletons. The sequence was collected from a man younger than 45 with type 1 diabetes. Material: naive CD4+ T cells from blood. This chain uses TRBV9 with TRBJ2-3; 10 positions agree with TRBD2. The CDR3 loop is CASSGTSGFTDTQYF. In DNA form, the CDR3 reads TGTGCCAGCAGCGGGACTAGCGGATTCACAGATACGCAGTATTTT.